The following is a TCR beta chain sequence with its context. Indicated treatment: preoperative locoregional IRX-2 cytokine immunotherapy. This phase Ib study tested locoregional IRX-2 cytokine immunotherapy given before surgery. The data stem from a study of preoperative IRX-2 immunotherapy in early breast cancer. Only in-frame clones appear in the TCRdb table, and some are missing; sequencing was by immunoSEQ multiplex PCR. The sample shows fewer than 6,500 clones, 73% of them seen only once. The ends lost 4 bases at V and 4 bases at J; junction bases unmatched: 7. The CDR3 loop spans 16 amino acids. CDR1 is SGHRS and CDR2 is YFSETQ in the germline V gene.

This chain links TRBV5-1 with TRBJ2-2; 10 bases fit TRBD2. Specimen: tumor tissue, collected before IRX-2 immunotherapy. The receptor comes from a human donor with breast cancer. Written as DNA, the CDR3 is TGCGCCAGCAGCCCAAGGACTAGCGGTCGCACCGGGGAGCTGTTTTTT. Protein product: CASSPRTSGRTGELFF.